Here is one TCR beta chain with its context. Its antigen is unidentified. The sample comes from a study of OX40 agonist ivuxolimab in advanced cancers. At the level of the study: The study gave patients intravenous ivuxolimab at 0.01 to 10 mg/kg every 2 weeks. Prior checkpoint blockade (anti-PD-1, anti-PD-L1 or anti-CTLA-4) was permitted; approximately 40% had it. The study's findings and limits: Individuals who were partial responders at 0.1-3.0 mg/kg had clonal expansion that ranked among the lowest.

If patients had autoimmune disease history or systemic immunosuppression, they were excluded. Unmatched junction bases numbered 6, after V lost 5 bases and J lost 7 bases. The CDR3 is 15 residues long. Germline CDR1 and CDR2: SGHAT and FQDESV (reference sequence). The assay was immunoSEQ multiplex PCR, and TCRdb's table has in-frame clones only and misses some. The sample consists of more than 35,000 clones, about 84% of them appearing once. The sample consisted of CD4+ or CD8+ T cells sorted from blood, taken in a trial of the OX40 agonist ivuxolimab. V and J are TRBV11-1 and TRBJ2-1, with 12 bases aligning to TRBD2. The source is an adult with an advanced solid tumor such as melanoma, head and neck, liver or kidney cancer. This CDR3 reads CASSPTSGRRNEQFF. The CDR3 nucleotides are TGTGCCAGCAGCCCGACTAGCGGGAGACGAAATGAGCAGTTCTTC. Variable domain in full (rest from reference TRBV11-1 and TRBJ2-1): EAEVAQSPRYKITEKSQAVAFWCDPISGHATLYWYRQILGQGPELLVQFQDESVVDDSQLPKDRFSAERLKGVDSTLKIQPAELGDSAMYLCASSPTSGRRNEQFFGPGTRLTVL.